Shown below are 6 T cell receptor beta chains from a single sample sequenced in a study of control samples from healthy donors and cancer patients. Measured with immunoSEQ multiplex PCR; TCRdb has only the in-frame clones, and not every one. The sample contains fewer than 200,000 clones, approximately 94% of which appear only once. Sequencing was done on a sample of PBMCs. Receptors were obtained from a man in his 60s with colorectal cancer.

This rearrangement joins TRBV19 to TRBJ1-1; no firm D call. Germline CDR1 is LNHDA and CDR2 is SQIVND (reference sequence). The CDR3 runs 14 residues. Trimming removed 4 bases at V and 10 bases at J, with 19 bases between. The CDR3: CASSTGRSQVGAFF. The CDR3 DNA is TGTGCCAGTAGTACGGGCAGGAGCCAGGTCGGAGCTTTCTTT.

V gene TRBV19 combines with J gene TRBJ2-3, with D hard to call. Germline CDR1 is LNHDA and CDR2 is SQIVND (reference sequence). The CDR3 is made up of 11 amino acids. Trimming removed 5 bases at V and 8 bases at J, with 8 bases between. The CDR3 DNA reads TGTGCCAGTAGTTGGGTTGGTACGCAGTATTTT. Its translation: CASSWVGTQYF. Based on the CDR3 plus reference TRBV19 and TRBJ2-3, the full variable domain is DGGITQSPKYLFRKEGQNVTLSCEQNLNHDAMYWYRQDPGQGLRLIYYSQIVNDFQKGDIAEGYSVSREKKESFPLTVTSAQKNPTAFYLCASSWVGTQYFGPGTRLTVL.

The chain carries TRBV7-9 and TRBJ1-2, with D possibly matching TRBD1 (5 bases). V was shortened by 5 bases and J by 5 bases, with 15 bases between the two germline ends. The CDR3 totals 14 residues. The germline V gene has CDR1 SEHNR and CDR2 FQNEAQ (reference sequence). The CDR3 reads CASSPGTDGYGYTF. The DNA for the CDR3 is TGTGCCAGCAGCCCCGGGACGGACGGTTATGGCTACACCTTC.

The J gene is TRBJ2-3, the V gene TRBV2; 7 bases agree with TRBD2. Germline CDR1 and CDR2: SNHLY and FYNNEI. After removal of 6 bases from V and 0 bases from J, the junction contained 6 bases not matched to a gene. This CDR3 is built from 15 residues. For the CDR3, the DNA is TGTGCCAGCAGGGGGCTAGCGGTTAGCACAGATACGCAGTATTTT. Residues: CASRGLAVSTDTQYF.

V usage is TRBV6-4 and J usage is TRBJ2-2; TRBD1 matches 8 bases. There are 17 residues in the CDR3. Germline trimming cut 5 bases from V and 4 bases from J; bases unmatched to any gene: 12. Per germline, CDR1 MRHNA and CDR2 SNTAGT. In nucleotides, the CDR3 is TGTGCCAGCAGTTCCTTCAGGGGGCGAGGGGGCACCGGGGAGCTGTTTTTT. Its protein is CASSSFRGRGGTGELFF.

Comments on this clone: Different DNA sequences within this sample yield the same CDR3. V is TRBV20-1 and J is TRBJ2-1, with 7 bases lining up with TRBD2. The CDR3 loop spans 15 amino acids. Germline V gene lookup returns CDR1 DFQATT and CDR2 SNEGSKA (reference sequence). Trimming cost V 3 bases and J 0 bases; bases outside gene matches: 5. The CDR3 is CSASGGGLSYNEQFF. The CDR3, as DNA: TGCAGTGCTAGTGGGGGGGGTCTCTCCTACAATGAGCAGTTCTTC.